The TCR beta chain described here comes from a study of blood T cell repertoires in COVID-19. Study-level information: The United States, Italy and Spain supplied acute and convalescent COVID-19 samples. Nucleic acid was either cDNA or gDNA, and it came from T cells, B-cell-depleted T cells, or PBMCs.

Germline V gives CDR1 SGHTA, CDR2 FQGNSA. V lost 5 bases, J lost 1 base, and 4 bases stayed unmatched. The CDR3 has 15 residues. Study processing details: Amplification with reference gene primers provided the estimates of nucleated cell counts. Profiled with immunoSEQ multiplex PCR; TCRdb holds only in-frame clones, not every one. V, J and clone size derive from that table, while D and trimming were established from the DNA sequence. The sample includes around 190,000 clones, more than 70% of them seen just once. The source is a man younger than 35 with active or convalescent COVID-19. The chain has TRBV7-2 and TRBJ2-5, with 10 bases aligning to TRBD2. The sequencing sample was made of peripheral blood. The CDR3 region is CASSQLAGIQETQYF. The CDR3 region has the DNA TGTGCCAGCAGCCAACTAGCGGGGATCCAAGAGACCCAGTACTTC.